This is a list of T cell receptor beta chains from one sample in a study of blood T cell repertoires in COVID-19. The table came from immunoSEQ multiplex PCR; TCRdb's copy has only in-frame clones and leaves some out. The sample contains some 56,000 clones, around 80% of which appear only once. Sample: peripheral blood. The receptors were gathered from a woman aged 80 or over with acute or convalescent COVID-19. CDR3s include the opening cysteine and the closing phenylalanine or tryptophan. D genes are given only for firm matches. Clone size is not always given. Where it is, it says once, few, many or a class for expanded clones.

CDR3 DNA: TGTGCCAGCAGCCTACGGGGGGGGTCCTACAATGAGCAGTTCTTC
CDR3 protein: CASSLRGGSYNEQFF
V gene: TRBV5-8
clone size: .
D gene: TRBD2
J gene: TRBJ2-1

CDR3 DNA: TGTGCCAGCAGCGTCCAGATGGGCAAAGAGACCCAGTACTTC
CDR3 protein: CASSVQMGKETQYF
V gene: TRBV9
clone size: few
D gene: .
J gene: TRBJ2-5

CDR3 DNA: TGTGCTAGTGGATTCCTCTCCGGGACAGCCGATGAAAAACTGTTTTTT
CDR3 protein: CASGFLSGTADEKLFF
V gene: TRBV12-5
clone size: .
D gene: TRBD1
J gene: TRBJ1-4

CDR3 DNA: TGTGCCAGCAGTTACCCGCGCGGCTATGGCTACACCTTC
CDR3 protein: CASSYPRGYGYTF
V gene: TRBV6-5
clone size: .
D gene: .
J gene: TRBJ1-2

CDR3 DNA: TGTGCCAGCAGCTTACCCCAGTACCCATTCGCGGAGCGCTCCTACAATGAGCAGTTCTTC
CDR3 protein: CASSLPQYPFAERSYNEQFF
V gene: TRBV7-3
clone size: few
D gene: .
J gene: TRBJ2-1

CDR3 DNA: TGTGCCAGCAGCCTGCGGGGCTTGTTTTACAATGAGCAGTTCTTC
CDR3 protein: CASSLRGLFYNEQFF
V gene: TRBV11-3
clone size: .
D gene: .
J gene: TRBJ2-1

CDR3 DNA: TGTGCCAGCAGGTCCCACGCGAACTATGGCTACACCTTC
CDR3 protein: CASRSHANYGYTF
V gene: TRBV5-4
clone size: few
D gene: .
J gene: TRBJ1-2

CDR3 DNA: TGTGCCAGCTCACCACCGACAGGGGGATCCTATAATTCACCCCTCCACTTT
CDR3 protein: CASSPPTGGSYNSPLHF
V gene: TRBV18
clone size: .
D gene: TRBD1
J gene: TRBJ1-6

CDR3 DNA: TGCGCCAGCAGCCCGACTAGCGGGGGGGCAGATACGCAGTATTTT
CDR3 protein: CASSPTSGGADTQYF
V gene: TRBV5-1
clone size: .
D gene: TRBD2
J gene: TRBJ2-3

CDR3 DNA: TGTGCCAGCAGCCCCGGGACTAGCGGGGGGGCTTGGACCGGGGAGCTGTTTTTT
CDR3 protein: CASSPGTSGGAWTGELFF
V gene: TRBV11-3
clone size: .
D gene: TRBD2
J gene: TRBJ2-2

CDR3 DNA: TGCGCCAGCAGCACCCCGGACAGGGGAGGACAAGAGACCCAGTACTTC
CDR3 protein: CASSTPDRGGQETQYF
V gene: TRBV5-1
clone size: .
D gene: TRBD1
J gene: TRBJ2-5

CDR3 DNA: TGTGCCAGCAGTGAAGCGCGCGAGGGTCAGCCCCAGCATTTT
CDR3 protein: CASSEAREGQPQHF
V gene: TRBV6-1
clone size: .
D gene: .
J gene: TRBJ1-5

CDR3 DNA: TGTGCCAGCAGTGACTCCCAGAGGAGCTCCTATAATTCACCCCTCCACTTT
CDR3 protein: CASSDSQRSSYNSPLHF
V gene: TRBV25-1
clone size: .
D gene: .
J gene: TRBJ1-6

CDR3 DNA: TGTGCCAGCTATGGACACCAAAACACTGAAGCTTTCTTT
CDR3 protein: CASYGHQNTEAFF
V gene: TRBV2
clone size: .
D gene: .
J gene: TRBJ1-1

CDR3 DNA: TGTGCCAGCAGCCCAACTAACTATGGCTACACCTTC
CDR3 protein: CASSPTNYGYTF
V gene: TRBV9
clone size: .
D gene: .
J gene: TRBJ1-2

CDR3 DNA: TGTGCCAGCAGCCCGGTGGACAGATACTATAGCAATCAGCCCCAGCATTTT
CDR3 protein: CASSPVDRYYSNQPQHF
V gene: TRBV5-5
clone size: .
D gene: .
J gene: TRBJ1-5

CDR3 DNA: TGTGCCAGCAGTTCGAACAGGCGGGGCAATGGTCAGCCCCAGCATTTT
CDR3 protein: CASSSNRRGNGQPQHF
V gene: TRBV27
clone size: .
D gene: .
J gene: TRBJ1-5

CDR3 DNA: TGTGCCAGCAGTCGCGGGCCCAGTGGAGATACGCAGTATTTT
CDR3 protein: CASSRGPSGDTQYF
V gene: TRBV6-4
clone size: .
D gene: .
J gene: TRBJ2-3

CDR3 DNA: TGTGCCAGCAGCCCCGACTTCTCTGGAAACACCATATATTTT
CDR3 protein: CASSPDFSGNTIYF
V gene: TRBV3-1/TRBV3-2
clone size: few
D gene: .
J gene: TRBJ1-3

CDR3 DNA: TGCGCCAGCAGCCAGGGTAGGCAGGGGGCAGACCCACTCCCCTACAATGAGCAGTTCTTC
CDR3 protein: CASSQGRQGADPLPYNEQFF
V gene: TRBV4-1
clone size: .
D gene: TRBD1
J gene: TRBJ2-1

CDR3 DNA: TGTGCCAGCAGGGGGGACTCAGGCTATGGCTACACCTTC
CDR3 protein: CASRGDSGYGYTF
V gene: TRBV2
clone size: .
D gene: .
J gene: TRBJ1-2

CDR3 DNA: TGTGCCAGCAGCTTACTCGGACAGGGGGCGAAGGGCTATGGCTACACCTTC
CDR3 protein: CASSLLGQGAKGYGYTF
V gene: TRBV5-6
clone size: once
D gene: TRBD1
J gene: TRBJ1-2

CDR3 DNA: TGCGCCAGCAGCTTGCAACCGGGTTTAATGAACACTGAAGCTTTCTTT
CDR3 protein: CASSLQPGLMNTEAFF
V gene: TRBV5-1
clone size: .
D gene: .
J gene: TRBJ1-1

CDR3 DNA: TGTGCCAGCAGTGAAGAAAGTTCAGGGAATCCCTACGAGCAGTACTTC
CDR3 protein: CASSEESSGNPYEQYF
V gene: TRBV6-1
clone size: .
D gene: .
J gene: TRBJ2-7

CDR3 DNA: TGCAGTGGGGAGGGAAGAAACATTCAGTACTTC
CDR3 protein: CSGEGRNIQYF
V gene: TRBV20-1
clone size: .
D gene: TRBD2
J gene: TRBJ2-4